Below are 24 T cell receptor beta chains sequenced from a single sample in a study of T cell repertoires in cytomegalovirus infection. MiXCR, applied by TCRdb to the reads, yields one record per CDR3 protein. This sample has a few hundred thousand distinct CDR3 sequences, with approximately 13% found just once. Sequencing input: PBMCs. These receptors all stem from a human donor in good health (CMV status not recorded). Some clones in this sample may be carry-over from other donors' samples.

This chain connects TRBV6-2 or TRBV6-3 to TRBJ2-7; no reliable D call. V was cut by 4 bases and J by 2 bases, with 12 bases left in between. The length of the CDR3 is 14 residues. Germline CDR1 and CDR2: MNHEY and SVGEGT. CDR3 in DNA: TGTGCCAGCAGTTCCCGACCCGGGCCCTACGAGCAGTACTTC. Protein sequence: CASSSRPGPYEQYF.

The gene calls are TRBV10-3 and TRBJ2-2; 7 bases agree with TRBD1. Trimming cost V 5 bases and J 0 bases; bases outside gene matches: 3. The V gene's germline CDR1 is ENHRY and CDR2 SYGVKD. This CDR3 has 15 amino acids. In DNA form, the CDR3 reads TGTGCCATCAGTCCCGACAGGGCGAACACCGGGGAGCTGTTTTTT. This sequence encodes CAISPDRANTGELFF.

This clonotype was recorded at least ten times. The genes are TRBV7-2 and TRBJ2-5, with TRBD1 identical over 10 bases. J lost 1 base, V lost 4 bases, and 3 bases had no gene match. The CDR3 spans 15 residues. Germline V gene lookup returns CDR1 SGHTA and CDR2 FQGNSA. This CDR3 is CASSWGQGSQETQYF. For the CDR3, the DNA is TGTGCCAGCAGCTGGGGACAGGGGAGCCAAGAGACCCAGTACTTC.

The chain uses TRBV6-6 and TRBJ2-1; tentative D call: TRBD2 (6 bases). The CDR3 sequence is 15 residues long. V was trimmed by 0 bases and J by 2 bases, leaving 8 bases between them. From germline, CDR1 is MNHNY and CDR2 SVGAGI (reference sequence). CDR3 protein: CASSYSAGTYNEQFF. The CDR3 DNA is TGTGCCAGCAGTTACTCGGCGGGAACCTACAATGAGCAGTTCTTC.

The chain couples TRBV29-1 to TRBJ2-2, with D tentatively TRBD1 (5 bases). Trimming removed 0 bases from V and 0 bases from J, with 17 bases in between. Germline CDR1 SQVTM, CDR2 ANQGSEA. This CDR3 region has 18 residues. The chain's CDR3 is CSVEDPTDLDANTGELFF. CDR3 in DNA: TGCAGCGTTGAAGACCCGACAGATTTAGACGCGAACACCGGGGAGCTGTTTTTT.

The chain combines TRBV2 with TRBJ2-5, with 10 nucleotides matching TRBD1. The CDR3 contains 16 residues. Germline CDR1 is SNHLY and CDR2 is FYNNEI. The V segment lost 5 bases and the J segment 2 bases; nucleotides outside the gene matches: 8. This CDR3 reads CASSKGQGTFQETQYF. In DNA form, the CDR3 reads TGTGCCAGCAGTAAGGGACAGGGGACATTTCAAGAGACCCAGTACTTC. The full variable domain, completed using reference TRBV2 and TRBJ2-5, is EPEVTQTPSHQVTQMGQEVILRCVPISNHLYFYWYRQILGQKVEFLVSFYNNEISEKSEIFDDQFSVERPDGSNFTLKIRSTKLEDSAMYFCASSKGQGTFQETQYFGPGTRLLVL.

The table lists this clonotype with many counts. The V call is TRBV7-8, the J call TRBJ2-3; maybe TRBD1 (5 bases). Germline CDR1 and CDR2: SGHVS and FQNEAQ. Deletions cut 3 bases from V and 5 bases from J, with 12 bases between. This CDR3 has 14 amino acids. The CDR3 loop reads CASSFRALEDTQYF. CDR3 DNA: TGTGCCAGCAGCTTCAGGGCTTTGGAAGATACGCAGTATTTT.

The chain recombines TRBV20-1 with TRBJ1-5; TRBD1 is a possible D gene (6 bases). There are 16 residues in the CDR3. V lost 1 base and J 1 base, leaving 14 bases between the germline ends. Looked up from germline, CDR1 is DFQATT and CDR2 is SNEGSKA (reference sequence). The CDR3 bases are TGCAGTGCTAGAGCCCAGGGGAGGAGAAGCAATCAGCCCCAGCATTTT. As protein: CSARAQGRRSNQPQHF.

The CDR3 DNA reads TGCGCCAGCAGCTGGGGGGAGTTCAGTTCTGAGCAGTTCTTC. This translates into CASSWGEFSSEQFF. The genes are TRBV5-1 and TRBJ2-1; D is perhaps TRBD2 (6 bases). The CDR3 loop spans 14 amino acids. CDR1 and CDR2 from the germline V gene are SGHRS and YFSETQ. Trimming cost V 3 bases and J 9 bases, with 16 bases left between them.

This clonotype appeared many times. V is TRBV6-2 or TRBV6-3 and J is TRBJ1-4; 8 positions match TRBD1. Per germline, CDR1 MNHEY and CDR2 SVGEGT. Trimming cost V 6 bases and J 8 bases; bases outside gene matches: 11. The CDR3 runs to 15 residues. For the CDR3, the DNA is TGTGCCAGCAGCACCGGGACAGGTTGGTTCGAAAAACTGTTTTTT. This sequence encodes CASSTGTGWFEKLFF.

This clonotype came up a few times. The gene calls are TRBV18 and TRBJ1-5; 8 bases align to TRBD1. CDR3 length: 14 amino acids. V was pared by 8 bases and J by 6 bases, with 9 bases of the junction left unmatched. Germline values: CDR1 KGHSH, CDR2 LQKENI. DNA for the CDR3: TGTGCCAGCCGAGGACAGGGCGGTGTTCAGCCCCAGCATTTT. Amino acid sequence: CASRGQGGVQPQHF. Combining the CDR3 with reference TRBV18 and TRBJ1-5 gives the whole variable domain NAGVMQNPRHLVRRRGQEARLRCSPMKGHSHVYWYRQLPEEGLKFMVYLQKENIIDESGMPKERFSAEFPKEGPSILRIQQVVRGDSAAYFCASRGQGGVQPQHFGDGTRLSIL.

This clonotype was seen a handful of times. The genes are TRBV15 and TRBJ2-1; D ambiguous. The length of the CDR3 is 12 residues. CDR1 LNHNV and CDR2 YYDKDF come from the germline V gene (reference sequence). V was shortened by 0 bases and J by 7 bases, with 4 bases between the two germline ends. The CDR3 sequence: CATSRDGNEQFF. The CDR3 DNA follows: TGTGCCACCAGCAGAGATGGGAATGAGCAGTTCTTC.

This clonotype appeared many times. The chain employs TRBV7-2 and TRBJ2-7; 9 bases are shared with TRBD2. J gave up 5 bases and V 4 bases, and 9 bases lay outside the gene matches. The V gene's germline CDR1 is SGHTA and CDR2 FQGNSA. The CDR3 covers 15 residues. The CDR3 nucleotides are TGTGCCAGCAGCTCGCAGGGCGGGAGGGGTGACGAGCAGTACTTC. It encodes CASSSQGGRGDEQYF.

This clonotype was observed at least ten times. The rearrangement joins TRBV20-1 to TRBJ2-2; 9 bases align to TRBD1. This CDR3 has 16 amino acids. Trimming took 0 bases from V and 6 from J; bases not matched to a gene: 8. In germline, CDR1 is DFQATT, CDR2 SNEGSKA (reference sequence). The CDR3 is CSARDIGTGHAGELFF. In nucleotides, the CDR3 is TGCAGTGCTAGAGATATAGGGACAGGGCACGCCGGGGAGCTGTTTTTT.

The table lists this clonotype with a few counts. The gene calls are TRBV20-1 and TRBJ1-2; D gene uncertain. The CDR3 sequence is 14 residues long. Germline V gene data show CDR1 as DFQATT and CDR2 as SNEGSKA (reference sequence). Trimming removed 3 bases at V and 2 bases at J, with 13 bases between. This chain's CDR3 is CSARADVENYGYTF. CDR3 in DNA: TGCAGTGCTAGGGCCGACGTTGAGAACTATGGCTACACCTTC.

V is TRBV15 and J is TRBJ2-1; 8 bases match TRBD2. Germline CDR1 LNHNV, CDR2 YYDKDF (reference sequence). This CDR3 contains 12 residues. V trimming: 5 bases; J trimming: 9 bases; junction bases outside the gene matches: 3. CDR3: CATSVLAGEQFF. The CDR3 DNA is TGTGCCACCAGCGTCCTAGCGGGTGAGCAGTTCTTC.

This clonotype was seen ten or more times. This chain links TRBV7-2 with TRBJ2-1; TRBD2 aligns across 7 bases. This CDR3 spans 15 amino acids. Per germline, CDR1 SGHTA and CDR2 FQGNSA. Losses at the gene ends were 0 bases for V and 6 bases for J; bases not matched to a gene: 5. The CDR3 DNA sequence: TGTGCCAGCAGCTTAGCCGGGACTACCCTCAATGAGCAGTTCTTC. It translates to CASSLAGTTLNEQFF.

This clonotype was seen a few times. The chain's CDR3 is CSVLDGTDTQYF. Written as DNA, the CDR3 is TGCAGCGTTTTGGACGGCACAGATACGCAGTATTTT. The rearrangement links TRBV29-1 to TRBJ2-3; D gene uncertain. Germline values: CDR1 SQVTM, CDR2 ANQGSEA. With 5 bases removed from V and 1 base from J, the gap between germline ends came to 7 bases. CDR3 length: 12 amino acids.

There are many counts of this clonotype. This chain joins TRBV7-9 and TRBJ2-7, with a possible D match to TRBD2 (6 bases). Trimming cost V 6 bases and J 1 base, with 13 bases left between them. The CDR3 runs 14 residues. Germline V gives CDR1 SEHNR, CDR2 FQNEAQ (reference sequence). CDR3 region: CASSSRDLSYEQYF. The DNA of the CDR3 is TGTGCCAGCAGTTCGCGGGACCTATCCTACGAGCAGTACTTC.

The chain is built from TRBV10-3 and TRBJ2-5, with D maybe TRBD2 (5 bases). Germline V CDR1 and CDR2: ENHRY, SYGVKD. The CDR3 runs 14 residues. The V gene lost 10 bases and the J gene lost 5 bases, with 20 bases spanning the gap. CDR3: CATPAGVEGETQYF. The CDR3 bases are TGTGCCACCCCCGCCGGGGTGGAAGGGGAGACCCAGTACTTC.

This clonotype was counted a few times. The CDR3 loop reads CASSEGGNTGELFF. As DNA, the CDR3 is TGTGCCAGCAGCGAAGGGGGAAACACCGGGGAGCTGTTTTTT. The chain has TRBV9 and TRBJ2-2, with D perhaps matching TRBD1 (6 bases). V lost 3 bases, J lost 2 bases, and 8 bases lay in between. This CDR3 comprises 14 residues. The germline V gene encodes CDR1 SGDLS and CDR2 YYNGEE.

The rearrangement links TRBV7-9 to TRBJ2-5; D unresolved. V gave up 7 bases and J gave up 4 bases, with 13 bases separating them. The CDR3 contains 13 residues. From germline, CDR1 is SEHNR and CDR2 FQNEAQ (reference sequence). The CDR3 reads CASTSTPGETQYF. The CDR3 nucleotides are TGTGCCAGCACTTCAACCCCCGGAGAGACCCAGTACTTC.

This clonotype appeared many times. The chain carries TRBV7-8 and TRBJ1-6; D is uncertain. CDR3 length: 14 amino acids. Trimming removed 4 bases from V and 13 bases from J, with 17 bases in between. Per germline, CDR1 SGHVS and CDR2 FQNEAQ. This chain's CDR3 is CASSYPGDTIPLHF. CDR3 bases: TGTGCCAGCAGCTACCCGGGAGACACCATCCCCCTCCACTTT.

This clonotype was recorded many times. V is TRBV10-3 and J is TRBJ2-3; 7 nucleotides agree with TRBD1. This CDR3 has 15 residues. Per the germline V gene, CDR1 is ENHRY and CDR2 is SYGVKD. The junction had 7 bases not matched to a gene; V was cut back by 3 bases and J by 4 bases. The CDR3 here is CAISDPKRGPDTQYF. Written as DNA, the CDR3 is TGTGCCATCAGTGATCCGAAAAGGGGGCCAGATACGCAGTATTTT.